This T cell receptor beta chain was sequenced during a study of blood T cell repertoires in COVID-19. Looking at the study overall: The United States, Italy and Spain provided the acute and convalescent COVID-19 samples. Sample material is recorded as cDNA or gDNA derived from T cells, B-cell-depleted T cells, or PBMCs.

In the original processing: Using reference gene primer amplification, nucleated cell counts were estimated. Here immunoSEQ multiplex PCR was the method, and the copy in TCRdb shows in-frame clones only, minus some. V, J and clone size were drawn from that table, and D and trimming were deduced from the DNA. The sample holds about 230,000 clones; 84% are singletons and the top ten take around a sixth. Germline-derived CDR1 and CDR2 are MDHEN and SYDVKM. The CDR3 contains 13 residues. The V end lost 7 bases, the J end lost 3 bases, and 10 bases lay between the germline ends. This chain uses TRBV28 with TRBJ2-4; a possible D gene is TRBD1 (6 bases). This TCR derives from a woman of 80 years or more with active or convalescent COVID-19. Source material: peripheral blood. The CDR3 coding sequence is TGTGCCAGCACTTCGACAGGCAAAAACATTCAGTACTTC. The encoded protein is CASTSTGKNIQYF.